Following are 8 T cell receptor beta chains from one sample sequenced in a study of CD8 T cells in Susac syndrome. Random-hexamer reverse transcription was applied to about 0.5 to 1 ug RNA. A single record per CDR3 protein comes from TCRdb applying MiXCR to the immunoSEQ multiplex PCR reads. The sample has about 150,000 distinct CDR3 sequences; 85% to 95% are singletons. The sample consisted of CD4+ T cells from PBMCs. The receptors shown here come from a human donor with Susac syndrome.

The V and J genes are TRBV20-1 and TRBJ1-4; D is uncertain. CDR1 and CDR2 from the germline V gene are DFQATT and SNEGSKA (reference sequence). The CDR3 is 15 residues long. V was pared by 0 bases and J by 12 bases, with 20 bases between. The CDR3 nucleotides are TGCAGTGCTAGAGATGGAGACGGCAGCGGGTTAGAACTGTTTTTT. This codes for CSARDGDGSGLELFF.

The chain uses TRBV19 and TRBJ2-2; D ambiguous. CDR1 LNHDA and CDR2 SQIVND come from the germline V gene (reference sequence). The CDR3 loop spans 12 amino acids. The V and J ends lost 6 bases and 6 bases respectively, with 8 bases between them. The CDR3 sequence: CASRIVPGELFF. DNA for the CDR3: TGTGCCAGTAGGATCGTGCCCGGGGAGCTGTTTTTT.

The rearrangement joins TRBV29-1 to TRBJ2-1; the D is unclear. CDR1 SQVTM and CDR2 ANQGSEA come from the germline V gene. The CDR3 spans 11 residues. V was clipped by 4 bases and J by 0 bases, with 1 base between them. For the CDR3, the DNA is TGCAGCGTTGTCTCCTACAATGAGCAGTTCTTC. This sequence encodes CSVVSYNEQFF.

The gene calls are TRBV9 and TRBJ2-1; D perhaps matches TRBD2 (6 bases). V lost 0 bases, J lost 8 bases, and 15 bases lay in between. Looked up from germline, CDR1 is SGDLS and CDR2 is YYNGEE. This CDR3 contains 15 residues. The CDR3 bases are TGTGCCAGCAGCGTAGGGGAGGTACCCGGGGATGAGCAGTTCTTC. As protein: CASSVGEVPGDEQFF.

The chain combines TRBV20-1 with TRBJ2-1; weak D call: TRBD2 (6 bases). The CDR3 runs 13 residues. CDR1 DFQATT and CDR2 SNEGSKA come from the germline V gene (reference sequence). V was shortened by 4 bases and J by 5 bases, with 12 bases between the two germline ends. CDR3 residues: CSATRDSNNEQFF. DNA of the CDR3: TGCAGTGCTACGCGGGATAGCAACAATGAGCAGTTCTTC.

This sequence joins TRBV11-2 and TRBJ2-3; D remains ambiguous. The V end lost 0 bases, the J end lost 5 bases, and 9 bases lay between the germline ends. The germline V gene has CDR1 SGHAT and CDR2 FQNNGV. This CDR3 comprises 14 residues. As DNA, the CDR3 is TGTGCCAGCAGCTTAGACAGGCTAGGAGATACGCAGTATTTT. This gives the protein CASSLDRLGDTQYF.

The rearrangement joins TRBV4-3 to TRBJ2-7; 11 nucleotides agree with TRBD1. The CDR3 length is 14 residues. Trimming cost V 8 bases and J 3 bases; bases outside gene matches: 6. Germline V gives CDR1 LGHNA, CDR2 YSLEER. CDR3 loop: CASALGTGGYEQYF. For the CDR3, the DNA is TGCGCCAGCGCGCTGGGGACAGGGGGCTACGAGCAGTACTTC.

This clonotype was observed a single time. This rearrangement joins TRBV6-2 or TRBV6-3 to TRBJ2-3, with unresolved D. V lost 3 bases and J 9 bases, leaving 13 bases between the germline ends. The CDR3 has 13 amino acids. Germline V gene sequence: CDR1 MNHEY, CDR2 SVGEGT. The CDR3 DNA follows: TGTGCCAGCAGTTATAGTAGCCCGTCGACGCAGTATTTT. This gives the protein CASSYSSPSTQYF.